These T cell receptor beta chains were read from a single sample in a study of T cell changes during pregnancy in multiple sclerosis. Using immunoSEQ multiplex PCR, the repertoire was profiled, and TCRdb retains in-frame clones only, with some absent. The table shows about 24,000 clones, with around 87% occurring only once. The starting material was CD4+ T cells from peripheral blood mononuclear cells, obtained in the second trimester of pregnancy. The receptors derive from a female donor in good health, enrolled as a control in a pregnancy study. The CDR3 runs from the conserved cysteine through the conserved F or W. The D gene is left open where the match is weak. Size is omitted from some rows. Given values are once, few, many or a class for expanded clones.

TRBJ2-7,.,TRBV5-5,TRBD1,TGTGCCAGCAGCCCCACCGCGGGACAGGGGAGTAAGGGGGGAAACTTC,CASSPTAGQGSKGGNF
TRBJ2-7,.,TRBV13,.,TGTGCCAGCAGCTTAGGCTGGAGGGGCCACTACGAGCAGTACTTC,CASSLGWRGHYEQYF
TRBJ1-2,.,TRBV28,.,TGTGCCAGCAGTTTATCCCCCCGGGGAGGTCGTCGGGGCTACACCTTC,CASSLSPRGGRRGYTF
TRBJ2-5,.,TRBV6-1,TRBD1,TGTGCCAGCCGCACAGGGGGCCTAGAGACCCAGTACTTC,CASRTGGLETQYF
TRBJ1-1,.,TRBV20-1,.,TGCAGTGCTAGAGCGGGCACTGAAGCTTTCTTT,CSARAGTEAFF
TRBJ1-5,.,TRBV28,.,TGTGCCAGCACTCCCCAAATAATAGGAGTTAATCAGCCCCAGCATTTT,CASTPQIIGVNQPQHF
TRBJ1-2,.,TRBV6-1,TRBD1,TGTGCCAGCAGGCCGGGACAGAACTTCTATGGCTACACCTTC,CASRPGQNFYGYTF
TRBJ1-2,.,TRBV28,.,TGTGCCAGCAGTTTTCCGCGCGGGGTGGATCATAACTATGGCTACACCTTC,CASSFPRGVDHNYGYTF
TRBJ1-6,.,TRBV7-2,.,TGTGCCAGCAGCTTAGGTGCGGGCTGGGAGTCACCCCTCCACTTT,CASSLGAGWESPLHF
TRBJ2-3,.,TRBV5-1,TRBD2,TGCGCCAGCAGCTTGGTAGCGGGGGGGCCGGGCACGCAGTATTTT,CASSLVAGGPGTQYF
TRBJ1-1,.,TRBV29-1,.,TGCAGCGGATCGAGGGAAACTGAAGCTTTCTTT,CSGSRETEAFF
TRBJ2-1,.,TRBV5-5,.,TGTGCCAGCAAACAAGTCCCCTCCTACAATGAGCAGTTCTTC,CASKQVPSYNEQFF
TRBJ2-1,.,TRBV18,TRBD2,TGTGCCAGCTCACTACTAGCGGGGGGGCAATCCTACAATGAGCAGTTCTTC,CASSLLAGGQSYNEQFF
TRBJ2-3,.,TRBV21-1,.,TGTGCCAGCAGCAGGACAGGGCTCACAGATACGCAGTATTTT,CASSRTGLTDTQYF
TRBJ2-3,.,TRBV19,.,TGTGCCAGTAGTATGATACAGGGTCGGGGCACAGATACGCAGTATTTT,CASSMIQGRGTDTQYF
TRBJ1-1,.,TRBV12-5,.,TGTGCTAGTGGTTTGAGCGGGGGGGGCACTGAAGCTTTCTTT,CASGLSGGGTEAFF
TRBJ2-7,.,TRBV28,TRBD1,TGTGCCAGCAGTTTGGAGACAGGGATTCCCTACGAGCAGTACTTC,CASSLETGIPYEQYF
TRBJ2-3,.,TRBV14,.,TGTGCCAGCAGCTCAAAGTTGAGGACAGATACGCAGTATTTT,CASSSKLRTDTQYF
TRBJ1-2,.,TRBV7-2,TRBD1,TGTGCCAGCAGCCAGGGACAGAACTATGGCTACACCTTC,CASSQGQNYGYTF
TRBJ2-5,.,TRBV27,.,TGTGTCAGCAGCCCCAAAGGGTCAGGGGAGACCCAGTACTTC,CVSSPKGSGETQYF
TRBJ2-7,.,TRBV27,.,TGTGCCAGCAGTTTCCAGGGGCCAACCTACGAGCAGTACTTC,CASSFQGPTYEQYF
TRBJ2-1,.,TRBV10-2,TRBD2,TGCGCCAGCAGTGAGTTGGGACTAGCGGGAGGGCCGTTAGAGCAGTTCTTC,CASSELGLAGGPLEQFF
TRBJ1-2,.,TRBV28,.,TGTGCCAGCAGCCCCGGAGGGGCGCGGGGGGGCTACACCTTC,CASSPGGARGGYTF
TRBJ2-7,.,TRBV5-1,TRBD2,TGCGCCAGCAGCCCCCTCGGACTAGCGGGATCCGAGCAGTACTTC,CASSPLGLAGSEQYF
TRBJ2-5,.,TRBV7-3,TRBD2,TGTGCCAGCAGCTTAGGGCGGGGGGGCCAAGAGACCCAGTACTTC,CASSLGRGGQETQYF
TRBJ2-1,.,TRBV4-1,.,TGCGCCAGCAGCCAAGATCCTCTCCAGCGGAGCTACAATGAGCAGTTCTTC,CASSQDPLQRSYNEQFF
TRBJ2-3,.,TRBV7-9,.,TGTGCCAGCAGCATCCCCACCCCCTCGAGGGAGCCCCAAGATACGCAGTATTTT,CASSIPTPSREPQDTQYF
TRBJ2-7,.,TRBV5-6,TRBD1,TGTGCCAGCAGCTTACAGGGGGTGTACGAGCAGTACTTC,CASSLQGVYEQYF
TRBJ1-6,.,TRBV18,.,TGTGCCAGCTCATCTCCTAATTCACCCCTCCACTTT,CASSSPNSPLHF
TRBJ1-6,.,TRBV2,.,TGTGCCAGCAGTGTAATTCAGGATTCACCCCTCCACTTT,CASSVIQDSPLHF
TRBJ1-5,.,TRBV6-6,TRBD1,TGTGCCAGCAGTTTCGGACAGGGAAAAATCGGCGAGCATTTT,CASSFGQGKIGEHF
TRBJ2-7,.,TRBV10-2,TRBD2,TGCGCCAGCAGTGGGGGACTAGCTTCATCCTACGAGCAGTACTTC,CASSGGLASSYEQYF
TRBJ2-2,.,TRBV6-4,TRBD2,TGTGCCAGCAGTTGGACTAGCGGGGACACCGGGGAGCTGTTTTTT,CASSWTSGDTGELFF
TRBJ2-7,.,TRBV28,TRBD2,TGTGCCAGCAGTTTTCTAGCGGGAGGGGGTACCTTC,CASSFLAGGGTF
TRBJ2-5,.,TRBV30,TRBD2,TGTGCCTGGAGTGCCATAGCGGGGACCGGGTCCCAGTACTTC,CAWSAIAGTGSQYF
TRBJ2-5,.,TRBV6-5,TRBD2,TGTGCCAGCAGTACTATTACTAGCGGGAGGGAGACCCAGTACTTC,CASSTITSGRETQYF
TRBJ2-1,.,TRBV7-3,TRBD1,TGTGCCAGCAGCTTAACGACACAGGGGGCTGGGAATGAGCAGTTCTTC,CASSLTTQGAGNEQFF
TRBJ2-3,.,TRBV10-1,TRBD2,TGCGCCAGCAGTGAGTCGGGGCTAGCGGGGGCGTACACAGATACGCAGTATTTT,CASSESGLAGAYTDTQYF
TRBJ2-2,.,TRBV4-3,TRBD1,TGCGCCAGCAGCCCCGGACAGGGGGCAAGGAACGGGGAGCTGTTTTTT,CASSPGQGARNGELFF
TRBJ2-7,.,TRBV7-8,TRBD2,TGTGCCAGCAGCCCTCCGGGACTAGCGGGCTACCACGAGCAGTACTTC,CASSPPGLAGYHEQYF
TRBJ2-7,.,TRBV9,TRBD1,TGTGCCAGCAGCGGGACAGGGCGCGAGCAGTACTTC,CASSGTGREQYF
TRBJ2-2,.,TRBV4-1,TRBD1,TGCGCCAGCAGCCCCCCCCGACAGGGGTCCAACACCGGGGAGCTGTTTTTT,CASSPPRQGSNTGELFF
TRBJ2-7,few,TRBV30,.,TGTGCCTGGAGCGGGGGGACAACCCCACGGTACTTC,CAWSGGTTPRYF
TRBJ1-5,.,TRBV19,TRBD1,TGTGCCAGTAATCGGGACAGCGGAACATATCAGCCCCAGCATTTT,CASNRDSGTYQPQHF
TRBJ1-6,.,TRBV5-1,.,TGCGCCAGCAGCTTGTCTGGGCTATCACCCCTCCACTTT,CASSLSGLSPLHF
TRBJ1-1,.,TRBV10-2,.,TGCGCCAGTTTCCATTACAGGGTCGGGAACACTGAAGCTTTCTTT,CASFHYRVGNTEAFF
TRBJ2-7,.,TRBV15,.,TGTGCCACCAGCACCTCTCCAGGTTACGAGCAGTACTTC,CATSTSPGYEQYF
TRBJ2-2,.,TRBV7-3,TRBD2,TGTGCCAGCAGCTCAAGCGGGAGTTGGGCCGGGGAGCTGTTTTTT,CASSSSGSWAGELFF
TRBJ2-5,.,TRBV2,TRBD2,TGTGCCAGCAGTGAGGAACTAGCGTTCCCACAAGAGACCCAGTACTTC,CASSEELAFPQETQYF
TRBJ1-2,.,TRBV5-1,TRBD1,TGCGCCAGCAGCTCTCCTGGCGACAGGGAAGCTGGCTACACCTTC,CASSSPGDREAGYTF
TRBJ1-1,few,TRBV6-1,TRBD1,TGTGCCAGCTCGCGCACAGGGGCGATGAACACTGAAGCTTTCTTT,CASSRTGAMNTEAFF